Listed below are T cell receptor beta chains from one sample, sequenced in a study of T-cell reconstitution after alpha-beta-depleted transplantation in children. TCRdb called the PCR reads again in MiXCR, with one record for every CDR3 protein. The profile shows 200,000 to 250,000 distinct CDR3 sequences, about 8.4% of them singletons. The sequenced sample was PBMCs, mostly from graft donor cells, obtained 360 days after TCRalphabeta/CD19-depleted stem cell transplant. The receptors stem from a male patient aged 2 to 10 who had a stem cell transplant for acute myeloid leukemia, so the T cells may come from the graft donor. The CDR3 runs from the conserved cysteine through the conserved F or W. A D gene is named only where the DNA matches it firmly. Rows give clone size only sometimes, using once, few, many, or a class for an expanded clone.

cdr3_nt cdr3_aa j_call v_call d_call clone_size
TGCGCCAGCAGCTTGGAAGGTCTAAGGGGAGAGCAGTACTTC CASSLEGLRGEQYF TRBJ2-7 TRBV5-1 NA many
TGCGCCAGCAGCTTGGCCCGGGACAGGGGCCCGTACGAGCAGTACTTC CASSLARDRGPYEQYF TRBJ2-7 TRBV5-1 TRBD1 few
TGTGCCAGCAGCCACCTAGGGAATGAGCAGTTCTTC CASSHLGNEQFF TRBJ2-1 TRBV3-1 NA many
TGTGCCAGCAGTGGCCCCACAGCGGGAGGACCCGATACGCAGTATTTT CASSGPTAGGPDTQYF TRBJ2-3 TRBV2 TRBD2 few
TGTGCCAGCAGTTTAAACCGGGGAGATACGCAGTATTTT CASSLNRGDTQYF TRBJ2-3 TRBV12-3/TRBV12-4 NA NA
TGCAGTGCTATAGCGGCGAGCTCCTACAATGAGCAGTTCTTC CSAIAASSYNEQFF TRBJ2-1 TRBV20-1 NA many
TGCAGTGCTAGATACGGGGACTCCTACAATGAGCAGTTCTTC CSARYGDSYNEQFF TRBJ2-1 TRBV20-1 NA many
TGTGCCAGCAGTTTAAACCCCTCAATTAGGGGTCTTAATGAGCAGTTCTTC CASSLNPSIRGLNEQFF TRBJ2-1 TRBV12-3/TRBV12-4 NA once
TGCGCCAGCAGCCGGCTATCTAGCGGGAGCCGTGCGAACACCGGGGAGCTGTTTTTT CASSRLSSGSRANTGELFF TRBJ2-2 TRBV4-1 TRBD2 many
TGTGCCGTTACCTCACTTTTAGGCGAGCAGTTCTTC CAVTSLLGEQFF TRBJ2-1 TRBV19 NA few
TGTGCCATCAGTGTGTCGTCGCGGGGGAATTCACCCCTCCACTTT CAISVSSRGNSPLHF TRBJ1-6 TRBV10-3 NA few
TGCGCCAGCAGCCTGACCCGGGACGTTTCCTACAATGAGCAGTTCTTC CASSLTRDVSYNEQFF TRBJ2-1 TRBV5-1 NA few
TGCGCCAGCAGCGGAGGGGGCGGGGGGAACACTGAAGCTTTCTTT CASSGGGGGNTEAFF TRBJ1-1 TRBV5-1 TRBD1 many